The text below deals with one T cell receptor beta chain. The authors reverse transcribed roughly 0.5 to 1 ug RNA with random hexamers. Amplification of TCR beta CDR3 spanned 54 Vbeta and 13 Jbeta via immunoSEQ multiplex PCR. TCRdb recomputed calls from the immunoSEQ multiplex PCR reads with MiXCR, one row per CDR3 protein. The sample lists roughly 200,000 distinct CDR3 sequences; 85% to 95% were seen once. Negative isolation was applied to CD8+ and CD4+ T cells, and FACS enrichment was applied to TEMRA cells. These data come from a study of CD8 T cells in Susac syndrome. Germline lookup yields CDR1 SQVTM and CDR2 ANQGSEA. With 8 bases removed from V and 8 bases from J, the gap between germline ends came to 19 bases. The CDR3 length is 13 residues.

Source material: CD4+ T cells from PBMCs. The clonotype comes from a human donor with multiple sclerosis. This rearrangement joins TRBV29-1 to TRBJ2-4; a possible D gene is TRBD1 (6 bases). CDR3 in DNA: TGCAGCTTCAGGGGCGAATACCCGCACATTCAGTACTTC. Translation gives CSFRGEYPHIQYF. Complete variable domain (other parts from reference TRBV29-1 and TRBJ2-4): SAVISQKPSRDICQRGTSLTIQCQVDSQVTMMFWYRQQPGQSLTLIATANQGSEATYESGFVIDKFPISRPNLTFSTLTVSNMSPEDSSIYLCSFRGEYPHIQYFGAGTRLSVL.